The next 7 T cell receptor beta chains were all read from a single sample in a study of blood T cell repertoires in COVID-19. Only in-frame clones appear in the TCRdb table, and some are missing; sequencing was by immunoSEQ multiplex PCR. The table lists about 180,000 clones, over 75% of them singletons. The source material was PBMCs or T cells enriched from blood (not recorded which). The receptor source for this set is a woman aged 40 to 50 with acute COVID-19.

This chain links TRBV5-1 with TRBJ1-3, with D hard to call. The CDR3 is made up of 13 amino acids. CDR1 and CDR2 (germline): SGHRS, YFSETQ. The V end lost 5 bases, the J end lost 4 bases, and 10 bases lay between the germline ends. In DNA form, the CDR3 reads TGCGCCAGCAGAGCGGGTTCCGGAAACACCATATATTTT. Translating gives CASRAGSGNTIYF.

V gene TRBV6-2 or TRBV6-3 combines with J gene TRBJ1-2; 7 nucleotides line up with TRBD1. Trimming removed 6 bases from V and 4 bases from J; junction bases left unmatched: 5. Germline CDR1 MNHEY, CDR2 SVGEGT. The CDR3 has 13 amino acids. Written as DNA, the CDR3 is TGTGCCAGCAGCGACAGACAGGGCTATGGCTACACCTTC. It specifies CASSDRQGYGYTF.

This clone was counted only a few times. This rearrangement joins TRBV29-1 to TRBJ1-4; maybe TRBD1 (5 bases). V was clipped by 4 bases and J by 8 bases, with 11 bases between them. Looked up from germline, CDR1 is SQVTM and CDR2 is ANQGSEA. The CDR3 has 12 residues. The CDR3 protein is CSVVGQEEKLFF. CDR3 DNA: TGCAGCGTTGTGGGGCAGGAAGAAAAACTGTTTTTT.

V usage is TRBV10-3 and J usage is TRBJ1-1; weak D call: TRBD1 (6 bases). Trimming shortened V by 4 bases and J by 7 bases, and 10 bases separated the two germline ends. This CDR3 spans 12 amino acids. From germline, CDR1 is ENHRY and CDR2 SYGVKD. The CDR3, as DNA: TGTGCCATCAGTGGGGGGGGCAATGAAGCTTTCTTT. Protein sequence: CAISGGGNEAFF.

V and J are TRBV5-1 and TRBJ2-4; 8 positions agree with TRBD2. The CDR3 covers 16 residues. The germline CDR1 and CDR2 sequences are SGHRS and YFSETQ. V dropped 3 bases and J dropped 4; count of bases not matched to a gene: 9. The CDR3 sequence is CASSWSSGSSKNIQYF. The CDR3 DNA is TGCGCCAGCAGCTGGTCAAGCGGGAGCTCAAAAAACATTCAGTACTTC.

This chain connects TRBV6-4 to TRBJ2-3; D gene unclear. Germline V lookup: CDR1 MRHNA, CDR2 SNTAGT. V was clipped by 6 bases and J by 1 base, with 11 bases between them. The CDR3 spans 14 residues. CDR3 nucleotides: TGTGCCAGCAGCCCCCGCGAGGGCACAGATACGCAGTATTTT. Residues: CASSPREGTDTQYF.

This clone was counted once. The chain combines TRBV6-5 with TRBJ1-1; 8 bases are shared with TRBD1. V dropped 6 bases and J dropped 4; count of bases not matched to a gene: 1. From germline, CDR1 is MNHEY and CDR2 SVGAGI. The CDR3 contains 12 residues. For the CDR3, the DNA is TGTGCCAGCAGCACAGGGGGCACTGAAGCTTTCTTT. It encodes CASSTGGTEAFF.